In this sample, the clone carrying this T cell receptor beta chain turned up a few times. No antigen is known for it. Cultured CD4+ T-cell DNA underwent Oncomine TCR Beta short-read sequencing. Using the QIAamp micro DNA kit, genomic DNA was extracted from the CD4+ T cells that had been cultured. TCRdb analysed the PCR reads with MiXCR anew, one entry per CDR3 protein. The table includes some 9,200 distinct CDR3 sequences, over 30% detected once. Documented treatment: approximately 9-day PBMC culture with coronavirus spike peptide pools or control peptides (ViraFEST assay). The unexposed donor's CD4+ T cells were collected before the COVID-19 pandemic (2011-2018). Following expansion of antigen-specific T cells with peptide pools, ViraFEST then sequenced TCRs. At days 3 and 7, half the medium was exchanged for fresh IL-2 medium. From germline, CDR1 is DFQATT and CDR2 SNEGSKA (reference sequence). There are 17 residues in the CDR3. Between the trimmed V and J ends, which lost 2 bases and 0 bases, there was a span of 14 bases.

The data belong to a study of vaccination and CD4 T cells after COVID-19. Whole-study context: Sampling post-COVID took place a median 101 days after diagnosis (range 35 to 161).

This receptor was identified in a human donor in good health. The V gene is TRBV20-1, the J gene TRBJ1-6; possible D gene TRBD1, 5 bases. The sample taken for sequencing was CD4+ T cells from blood, cultured in vitro. CDR3 loop: CSARPGGASSYNSPLHF. As DNA, the CDR3 is TGCAGTGCTAGACCGGGAGGGGCTAGCTCCTATAATTCACCCCTCCACTTT.